Sequencing of this T cell receptor beta chain was carried out in a study of cytomegalovirus exposure and HLA in healthy donors. Primers included in the PCR were 60 Vbeta and 13 Jbeta primers. The assay was immunoSEQ multiplex PCR, and TCRdb's table has in-frame clones only and misses some. This table has around 150,000 clones, about 75% appearing once. The sample taken for sequencing was PBMCs. This receptor was identified in a male donor in good health and CMV-seronegative.

CDR3 sequence: CASSEPYNSPLHF. CDR3 nucleotides: TGTGCCAGCAGTGAACCATATAATTCACCCCTCCACTTT. The rearrangement uses TRBV6-1 and TRBJ1-6; no firm D call. The CDR3 has 13 amino acids. Trimming removed 2 bases at V and 4 bases at J, with 3 bases between. Looked up from germline, CDR1 is MNHNS and CDR2 is SASEGT.